This T cell receptor beta chain is from a study of blood T cells in healthy people across ages. The CDR3 loop spans 15 amino acids. From germline, CDR1 is SGHDT and CDR2 YYEEEE. The V and J ends lost 4 bases and 0 bases respectively, with 10 bases between them. Samples each yielded at least 6 micrograms of total RNA. For the second PCR, which ran for about 6 to 11 cycles, a sample-barcoded 5' primer and a J-beta primer mix were used. TCRdb redid the calling of the 5' RACE reads with MiXCR, one entry per CDR3 protein. The data hold hundreds of thousands of distinct CDR3 sequences, with roughly 32% observed a single time.

The source material was blood. V and J are TRBV5-6 and TRBJ1-4; D unclear. This TCR derives from a woman older than 75 in good health. This chain's CDR3 is CASSRIGSTNEKLFF. In nucleotides, the CDR3 is TGTGCCAGCAGCCGTATCGGTTCAACTAATGAAAAACTGTTTTTT.